This entry features one T cell receptor (beta chain) sequence. Original processing methods: Reference gene primer amplification yielded estimated nucleated cell counts. Using immunoSEQ multiplex PCR, the repertoire was profiled, and TCRdb retains in-frame clones only, with some absent. V, J and clone size are taken as reported in that table, and D and trimming were inferred from the DNA itself. The data show about 59,000 clones, around 90% seen once. The sample is drawn from a study of blood T cell repertoires in COVID-19. Turning to the study itself: The United States, Italy and Spain provided the acute and convalescent COVID-19 samples. T cells, B-cell-depleted T cells, or PBMCs supplied cDNA or gDNA.

The CDR3 is made up of 17 amino acids. Germline loops: CDR1 LGHNT, CDR2 FRNRAP. V shed 5 bases and J 5 bases; nucleotides not matched to a gene: 14. The J gene is TRBJ2-5, the V gene TRBV12-5; 10 bases map to TRBD1. Sequenced input: peripheral blood. This clonotype originated in a man at least 80 years old with acute or convalescent COVID-19. CDR3 residues: CASGPRDRGWLAETQYF. CDR3 DNA: TGTGCTAGTGGTCCCCGGGACAGGGGATGGCTGGCGGAGACCCAGTACTTC.